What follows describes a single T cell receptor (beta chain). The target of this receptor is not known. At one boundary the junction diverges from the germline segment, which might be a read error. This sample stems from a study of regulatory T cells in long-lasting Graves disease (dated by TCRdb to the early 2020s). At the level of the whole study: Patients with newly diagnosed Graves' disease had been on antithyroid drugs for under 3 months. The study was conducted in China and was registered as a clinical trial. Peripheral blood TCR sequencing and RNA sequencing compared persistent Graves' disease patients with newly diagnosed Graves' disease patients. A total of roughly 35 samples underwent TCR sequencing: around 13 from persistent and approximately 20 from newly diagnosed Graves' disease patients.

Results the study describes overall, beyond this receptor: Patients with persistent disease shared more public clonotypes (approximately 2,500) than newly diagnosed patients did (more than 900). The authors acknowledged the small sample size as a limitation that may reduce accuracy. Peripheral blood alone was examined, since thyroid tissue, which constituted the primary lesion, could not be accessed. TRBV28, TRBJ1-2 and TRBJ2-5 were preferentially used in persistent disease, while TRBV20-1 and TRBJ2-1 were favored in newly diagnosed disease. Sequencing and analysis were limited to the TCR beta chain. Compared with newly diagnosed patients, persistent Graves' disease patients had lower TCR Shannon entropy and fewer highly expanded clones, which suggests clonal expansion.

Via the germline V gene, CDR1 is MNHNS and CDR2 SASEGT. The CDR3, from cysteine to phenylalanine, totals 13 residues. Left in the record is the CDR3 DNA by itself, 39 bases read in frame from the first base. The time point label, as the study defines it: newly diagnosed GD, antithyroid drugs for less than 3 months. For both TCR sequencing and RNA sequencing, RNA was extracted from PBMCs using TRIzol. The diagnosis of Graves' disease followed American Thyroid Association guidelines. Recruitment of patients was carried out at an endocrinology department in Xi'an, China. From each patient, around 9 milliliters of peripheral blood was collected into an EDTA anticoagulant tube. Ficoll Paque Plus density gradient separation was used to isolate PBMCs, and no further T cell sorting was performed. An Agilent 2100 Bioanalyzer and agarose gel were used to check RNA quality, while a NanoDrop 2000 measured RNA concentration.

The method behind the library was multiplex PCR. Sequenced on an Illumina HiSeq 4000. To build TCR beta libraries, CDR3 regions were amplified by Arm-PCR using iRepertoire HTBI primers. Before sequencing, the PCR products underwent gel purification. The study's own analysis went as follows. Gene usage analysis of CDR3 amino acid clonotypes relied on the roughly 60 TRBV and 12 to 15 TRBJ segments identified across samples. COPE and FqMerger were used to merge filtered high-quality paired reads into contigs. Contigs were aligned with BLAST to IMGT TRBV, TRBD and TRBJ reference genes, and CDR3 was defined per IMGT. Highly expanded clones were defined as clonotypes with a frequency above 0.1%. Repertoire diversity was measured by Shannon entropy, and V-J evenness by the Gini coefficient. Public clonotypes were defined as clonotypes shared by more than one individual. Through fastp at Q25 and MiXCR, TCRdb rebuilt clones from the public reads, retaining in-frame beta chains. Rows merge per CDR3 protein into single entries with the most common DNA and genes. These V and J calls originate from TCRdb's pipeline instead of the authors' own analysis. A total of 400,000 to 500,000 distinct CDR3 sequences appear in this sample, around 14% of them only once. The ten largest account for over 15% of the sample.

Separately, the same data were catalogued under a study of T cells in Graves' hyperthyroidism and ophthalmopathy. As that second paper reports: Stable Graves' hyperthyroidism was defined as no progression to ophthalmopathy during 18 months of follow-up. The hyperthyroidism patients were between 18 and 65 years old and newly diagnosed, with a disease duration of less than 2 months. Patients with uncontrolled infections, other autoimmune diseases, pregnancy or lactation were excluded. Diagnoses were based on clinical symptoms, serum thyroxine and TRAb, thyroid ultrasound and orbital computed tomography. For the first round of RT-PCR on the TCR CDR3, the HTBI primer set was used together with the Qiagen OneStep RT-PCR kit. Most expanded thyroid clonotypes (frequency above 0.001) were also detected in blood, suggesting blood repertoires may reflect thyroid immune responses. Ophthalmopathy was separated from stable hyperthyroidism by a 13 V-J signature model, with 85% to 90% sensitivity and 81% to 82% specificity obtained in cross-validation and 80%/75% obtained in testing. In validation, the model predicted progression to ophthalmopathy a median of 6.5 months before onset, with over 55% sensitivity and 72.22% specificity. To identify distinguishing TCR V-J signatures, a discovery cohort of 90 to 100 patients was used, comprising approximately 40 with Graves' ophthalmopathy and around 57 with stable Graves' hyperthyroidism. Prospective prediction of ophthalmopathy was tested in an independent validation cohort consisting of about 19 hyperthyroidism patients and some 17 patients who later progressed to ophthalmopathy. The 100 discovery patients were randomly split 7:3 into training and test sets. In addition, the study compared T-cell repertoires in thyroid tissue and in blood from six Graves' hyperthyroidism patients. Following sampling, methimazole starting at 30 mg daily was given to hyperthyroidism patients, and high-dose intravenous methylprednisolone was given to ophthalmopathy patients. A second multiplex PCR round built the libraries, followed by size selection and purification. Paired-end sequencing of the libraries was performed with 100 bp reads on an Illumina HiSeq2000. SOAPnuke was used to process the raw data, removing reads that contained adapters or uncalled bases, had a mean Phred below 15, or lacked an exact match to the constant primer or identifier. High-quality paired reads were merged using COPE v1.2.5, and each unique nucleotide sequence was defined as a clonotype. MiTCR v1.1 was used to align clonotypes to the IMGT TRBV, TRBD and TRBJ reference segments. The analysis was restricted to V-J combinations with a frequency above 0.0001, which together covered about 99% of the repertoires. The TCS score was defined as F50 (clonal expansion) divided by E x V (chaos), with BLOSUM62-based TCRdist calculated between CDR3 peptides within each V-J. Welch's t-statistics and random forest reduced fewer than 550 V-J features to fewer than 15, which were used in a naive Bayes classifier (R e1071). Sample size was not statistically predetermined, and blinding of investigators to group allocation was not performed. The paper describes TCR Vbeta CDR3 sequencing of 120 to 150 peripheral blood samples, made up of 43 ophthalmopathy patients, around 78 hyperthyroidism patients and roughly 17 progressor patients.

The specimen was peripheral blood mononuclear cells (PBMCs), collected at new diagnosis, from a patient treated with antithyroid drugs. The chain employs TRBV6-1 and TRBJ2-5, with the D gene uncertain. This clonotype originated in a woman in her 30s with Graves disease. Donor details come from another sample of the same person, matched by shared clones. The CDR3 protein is CASNPVNQETQYF. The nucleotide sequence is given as TGCGCCTCAAACCCCGTAAACCAAGAGACCCAGTACTTC.